This note documents a single TCR beta chain sequence. Its antigen is unidentified. The data originate from a study of post-analysis software for immune sequencing data. Study as a whole: Patients had relapsing-remitting, secondary progressive or progressive-relapsing multiple sclerosis; some lacked subtype.

Unique molecular identifiers featured in each of the TCR beta cDNA libraries. T cells numbering about 0.85 to 10 million yielded roughly 0.5 million cDNA molecules. In TCRdb, the PCR reads were re-called with MiXCR into one record per CDR3 protein. Of 600,000 to 700,000 distinct CDR3 sequences listed, approximately 60% are singletons. The germline CDR1 and CDR2 sequences are DFQATT and SNEGSKA (reference sequence). V shed 5 bases, J shed 7 bases, and the junction held 3 bases outside the gene matches. The CDR3 length is 12 residues. General study results and limits: There was significantly lower normalized Chao1 diversity in multiple sclerosis patients than in controls. Comparison of patients with controls showed five TRBV segments more frequent in patients, TRBV5-6, TRBV5-1 and TRBV20-1 among them.

The origin of this receptor is a girl aged 2 to 10 with multiple sclerosis. The chain joins TRBV20-1 to TRBJ2-1, with 9 positions matching TRBD1. The specimen sequenced was blood. CDR3 residues: CSASTGGNEQFF. CDR3 in DNA: TGCAGTGCTTCGACAGGGGGTAATGAGCAGTTCTTC.